These T cell receptor beta chains were read from a single sample in a study of T cell repertoires in cytomegalovirus infection. Their cognate antigens are unknown. MiXCR was run by TCRdb on the reads, yielding one entry per CDR3 protein. The data show fewer than 650,000 distinct CDR3 sequences, under 45% seen once. The sample was cultured PBMCs, taken from culture after CMV antigen stimulation. Every receptor here comes from a human donor in good health (CMV status not recorded). Some clones in this sample may be carry-over from other donors' samples. The CDR3 runs from the conserved cysteine through the conserved F or W. A D gene is named only where the DNA matches it firmly. Some rows have no size entry. The others give once, few or many, or a class for an expanded clone.

clone_size: many; j_call: TRBJ2-5; d_call: TRBD2; v_call: TRBV7-2; cdr3_aa: CASSFSGANQETQYF
clone_size: .; j_call: TRBJ1-2; d_call: .; v_call: TRBV10-3; cdr3_aa: CAISDYRGDNGYTF
clone_size: .; j_call: TRBJ2-7; d_call: .; v_call: TRBV2; cdr3_aa: CASSENGVGGSPYEQYF
clone_size: .; j_call: TRBJ2-7; d_call: .; v_call: TRBV7-2; cdr3_aa: CASSWGLAAYEQYF
clone_size: .; j_call: TRBJ1-5; d_call: TRBD1; v_call: TRBV7-2; cdr3_aa: CASSLLPPTGSGQPQHF
clone_size: few; j_call: TRBJ1-6; d_call: TRBD1; v_call: TRBV20-1; cdr3_aa: CSASSKQGVSPLHF
clone_size: .; j_call: TRBJ1-4; d_call: .; v_call: TRBV5-1; cdr3_aa: CASSSGAKEKLFF
clone_size: .; j_call: TRBJ2-2; d_call: .; v_call: TRBV7-2; cdr3_aa: CASSRDMNTGELFF
clone_size: few; j_call: TRBJ1-2; d_call: TRBD1; v_call: TRBV18; cdr3_aa: CASSSGGLYGYTF
clone_size: .; j_call: TRBJ1-4; d_call: .; v_call: TRBV7-9; cdr3_aa: CASSTSGAMANEKLFF
clone_size: .; j_call: TRBJ2-2; d_call: .; v_call: TRBV7-2; cdr3_aa: CASSLVGLGAGELFF
clone_size: .; j_call: TRBJ1-6; d_call: .; v_call: TRBV10-3; cdr3_aa: CAISERGSSYNSPLHF
clone_size: few; j_call: TRBJ1-1; d_call: .; v_call: TRBV6-5; cdr3_aa: CASSYRQKNTEAFF
clone_size: few; j_call: TRBJ2-6; d_call: TRBD2; v_call: TRBV19; cdr3_aa: CASSRSGRSSGANVLTF
clone_size: once; j_call: TRBJ1-5; d_call: .; v_call: TRBV12-3/TRBV12-4; cdr3_aa: CASSLFGLQPQHF
clone_size: many; j_call: TRBJ1-1; d_call: TRBD1; v_call: TRBV7-2; cdr3_aa: CASSAVAGQGTEAFF
clone_size: .; j_call: TRBJ2-1; d_call: TRBD2; v_call: TRBV7-9; cdr3_aa: CASSFSGGIYNEQFF
clone_size: .; j_call: TRBJ2-1; d_call: .; v_call: TRBV7-2; cdr3_aa: CASSLPGRGRGDEQFF
clone_size: few; j_call: TRBJ1-6; d_call: .; v_call: TRBV7-2; cdr3_aa: CASSLAGQGLSPLHF